This T cell receptor (beta chain) is from a study of Graves' ophthalmopathy and Graves' hyperthyroidism. Amplified material comprised TCR beta CDR3 regions derived from RNA transcripts. Amplification began with first-round RT-PCR using HTBI primers, then second-round multiplex PCR was performed. TCRdb independently ran MiXCR on the multiplex PCR reads; one entry per CDR3 protein. This table has a few hundred thousand distinct CDR3 sequences, 15% appearing once. Looked up from germline, CDR1 is MDHEN and CDR2 is SYDVKM. The CDR3 runs 15 residues. Between the trimmed V and J ends, which lost 2 bases and 0 bases, there was a span of 10 bases.

The source material was peripheral blood. This chain connects TRBV28 to TRBJ2-5; maybe TRBD1 (5 bases). This sequence was found in a young woman with stable Graves' hyperthyroidism. The CDR3: CASSLGAEYQETQYF. As DNA, the CDR3 is TGTGCCAGCAGTTTAGGGGCAGAGTACCAAGAGACCCAGTACTTC. The full variable domain, its missing parts supplied by reference TRBV28 and TRBJ2-5, is DVKVTQSSRYLVKRTGEKVFLECVQDMDHENMFWYRQDPGLGLRLIYFSYDVKMKEKGDIPEGYSVSREKKERFSLILESASTNQTSMYLCASSLGAEYQETQYFGPGTRLLVL.